The subject of this entry is one T cell receptor (beta chain). The sample originates from a study of cytomegalovirus exposure and HLA in healthy donors. CDR1 and CDR2 from the germline V gene are MNHEY and SVGAGI. Trimming cost V 6 bases and J 6 bases; bases outside gene matches: 8. This CDR3 region has 15 residues. This PCR relied on a set of 60 Vbeta primers and 13 Jbeta primers. Profiling relied on immunoSEQ multiplex PCR, and the TCRdb table lists in-frame clones only, not all of them. The sample comprises about 92,000 clones, roughly 63% of which are singletons, and under 3% rests with the top ten.

This receptor was identified in a man in his fifties or sixties in good health and CMV-seronegative. Input material: PBMCs. The chain couples TRBV6-5 to TRBJ1-5; 10 bases match TRBD1. The CDR3: CASSQGQGIVQPQHF. In nucleotides, the CDR3 is TGTGCCAGCAGCCAGGGACAGGGGATTGTTCAGCCCCAGCATTTT.